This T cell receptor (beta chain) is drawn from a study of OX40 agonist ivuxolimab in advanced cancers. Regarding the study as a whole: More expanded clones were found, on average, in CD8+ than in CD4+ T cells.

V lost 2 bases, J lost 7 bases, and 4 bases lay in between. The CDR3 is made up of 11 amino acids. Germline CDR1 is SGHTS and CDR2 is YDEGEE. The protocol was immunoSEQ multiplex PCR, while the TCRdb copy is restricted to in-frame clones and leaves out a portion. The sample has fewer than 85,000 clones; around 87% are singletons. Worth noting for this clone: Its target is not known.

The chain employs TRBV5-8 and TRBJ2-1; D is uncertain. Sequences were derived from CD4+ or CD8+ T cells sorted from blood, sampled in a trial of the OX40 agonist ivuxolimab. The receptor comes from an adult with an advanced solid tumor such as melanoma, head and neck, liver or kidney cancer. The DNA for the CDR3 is TGTGCCAGCAGCTTCAGTAATGAGCAGTTCTTC. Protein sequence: CASSFSNEQFF.